The next 21 T cell receptor beta chains were all read from a single sample in a study of blood T cell repertoires in COVID-19. TCRdb's copy holds only in-frame clones and misses some; the assay was immunoSEQ multiplex PCR. The sample consists of hundreds of thousands of clones, around 90% of them appearing once. Sequencing was carried out using peripheral blood. These receptors originate from a human donor in a cohort sampled during active COVID-19.

V is TRBV4-3 and J is TRBJ1-2; D perhaps matches TRBD1 (5 bases). The CDR3 consists of 15 residues. Germline CDR1 and CDR2: LGHNA and YSLEER. V shed 3 bases and J shed 5 bases, with 16 bases lying between them. This CDR3 is CASSHRQFREYGYTF. CDR3 nucleotides: TGCGCCAGCAGCCACCGACAGTTTAGAGAGTATGGCTACACCTTC.

The chain is built from TRBV19 and TRBJ1-5; 8 bases map to TRBD1. Germline CDR1 LNHDA, CDR2 SQIVND (reference sequence). V was clipped by 7 bases and J by 3 bases; unmatched bases: 11. The CDR3 extends over 16 amino acids. Here the CDR3 reads CASNLDGQGLNQPQHF. As DNA, the CDR3 is TGTGCCAGTAATCTGGATGGACAGGGACTCAATCAGCCCCAGCATTTT.

CDR3 sequence (DNA): TGTGCCAGCAGTTTGGTCAGGGTATATGGCTACACCTTC. It codes for CASSLVRVYGYTF. V usage is TRBV12-3 or TRBV12-4 and J usage is TRBJ1-2; a weak D match, TRBD1 (5 bases). The CDR3 is 13 amino acids. V lost 3 bases to trimming and J lost 5 bases, with 10 bases between them.

This rearrangement joins TRBV27 to TRBJ2-7; 9 bases line up with TRBD2. CDR1 and CDR2 (germline): MNHEY, SMNVEV (reference sequence). The trim removed 5 bases at V and 5 bases at J, leaving 16 bases unmatched. The CDR3 has 17 residues. The CDR3 sequence is CASSLTRGSGSLNEQYF. CDR3 DNA sequence: TGTGCCAGCAGTCTAACCCGCGGTAGCGGGAGTCTCAACGAGCAGTACTTC.

The V gene is TRBV5-1, the J gene TRBJ1-2, with D uncertain. Germline V gives CDR1 SGHRS, CDR2 YFSETQ. Trimming took off 4 bases at V and 0 bases at J, with 13 bases between the two ends. The CDR3 is made up of 15 amino acids. The CDR3 spells CASSPALLANYGYTF. The CDR3 bases are TGCGCCAGCAGCCCGGCACTTCTAGCTAACTATGGCTACACCTTC.

The chain uses TRBV15 and TRBJ1-1, with unresolved D. The germline gives CDR1 LNHNV, CDR2 YYDKDF (reference sequence). CDR3 length: 14 residues. V was shortened by 1 base and J by 3 bases, with 9 bases between the two germline ends. In nucleotides, the CDR3 is TGTGCCACCAGCAGAGTACCGGGAGACACTGAAGCTTTCTTT. Translating it yields CATSRVPGDTEAFF.

This sequence joins TRBV5-4 and TRBJ2-1; TRBD2 aligns across 11 bases. CDR1 and CDR2 from the germline V gene are SGHNT and YYREEE (reference sequence). With V trimmed by 3 bases and J by 4 bases, 6 bases remained unmatched. This CDR3 region has 16 residues. In DNA, the CDR3 is TGTGCCAGCAGCTCCGGGACTAGCGGACTATACAATGAGCAGTTCTTC. Its protein product is CASSSGTSGLYNEQFF.

This chain links TRBV4-3 with TRBJ1-5, with D possibly TRBD1 on 6 matching bases. V lost 0 bases to trimming and J lost 11 bases, with 14 bases between them. Per germline, CDR1 LGHNA and CDR2 YSLEER. CDR3 size: 14 residues. The CDR3 region has the DNA TGCGCCAGCAGCCAAGAACAGGGCCTAAAGGCCCAGCATTTT. Amino acids: CASSQEQGLKAQHF.

This chain uses TRBV9 with TRBJ2-7, with D maybe TRBD1 (6 bases). The CDR3 runs to 11 residues. V lost 7 bases to trimming and J lost 6 bases, with 11 bases between them. CDR1 SGDLS and CDR2 YYNGEE come from the germline V gene. The CDR3 protein is CASEKGGEQYF. CDR3 sequence (DNA): TGTGCCAGCGAAAAAGGGGGCGAGCAGTACTTC. The full variable domain, rest sourced from reference TRBV9 and TRBJ2-7, is DSGVTQTPKHLITATGQRVTLRCSPRSGDLSVYWYQQSLDQGLQFLIQYYNGEERAKGNILERFSAQQFPDLHSELNLSSLELGDSALYFCASEKGGEQYFGPGTRLTVT.

The rearrangement joins TRBV19 to TRBJ2-1; tentative D call: TRBD2 (7 bases). Germline values: CDR1 LNHDA, CDR2 SQIVND (reference sequence). The CDR3 contains 15 residues. Trimming shortened V by 7 bases and J by 7 bases, and 20 bases separated the two germline ends. The CDR3 protein is CASNVPGGDFNEQFF. Written as DNA, the CDR3 is TGTGCCAGTAATGTTCCGGGGGGCGACTTTAATGAGCAGTTCTTC. The full variable domain, completed using reference TRBV19 and TRBJ2-1, is DGGITQSPKYLFRKEGQNVTLSCEQNLNHDAMYWYRQDPGQGLRLIYYSQIVNDFQKGDIAEGYSVSREKKESFPLTVTSAQKNPTAFYLCASNVPGGDFNEQFFGPGTRLTVL.

J is TRBJ2-7 and V is TRBV30; 8 positions agree with TRBD2. This CDR3 comprises 14 residues. Germline CDR1 is GTSNPN and CDR2 is SVGIG (reference sequence). Trimming at V came to 3 bases and at J to 2 bases, leaving 6 bases not matched to a gene. CDR3 in DNA: TGTGCCTGGAGAAGCGGGGGTAAAGCCTACGAGCAGTACTTC. Translated, it gives CAWRSGGKAYEQYF.

The chain combines TRBV3-1 (or the pseudogene TRBV3-2) with TRBJ1-2; 12 bases line up with TRBD1. With V trimmed by 0 bases and J by 6 bases, 2 bases remained unmatched. CDR3 length equals 15 residues. Germline V gene data show CDR1 as LGHDT and CDR2 as YNNKEL (reference sequence). CDR3 nucleotide sequence: TGTGCCAGCAGCCAAGACGGGACAGGGGGCCATGGCTACACCTTC. This gives the protein CASSQDGTGGHGYTF.

J is TRBJ1-5 and V is TRBV28, with D perhaps matching TRBD1 (6 bases). Trimming pared 2 bases from V and 4 bases from J, leaving 6 bases between. CDR1 and CDR2 (germline): MDHEN, SYDVKM. CDR3 size: 13 residues. CDR3 region: CASSLQGNQPQHF. As DNA, the CDR3 is TGTGCCAGCAGTTTACAGGGGAATCAGCCCCAGCATTTT.

The chain is built from TRBV2 and TRBJ2-2, with 7 nucleotides matching TRBD1. CDR3 size: 16 residues. Germline CDR1 SNHLY, CDR2 FYNNEI. V shed 2 bases and J 1 base; nucleotides not matched to a gene: 4. The CDR3 loop is CASSEWSGGNTGELFF. Written as DNA, the CDR3 is TGTGCCAGCAGTGAATGGTCAGGGGGGAACACCGGGGAGCTGTTTTTT.

V usage is TRBV19 and J usage is TRBJ1-6, with D possibly matching TRBD1 (5 bases). In germline, CDR1 is LNHDA, CDR2 SQIVND (reference sequence). Trimming pared 3 bases from V and 10 bases from J, leaving 16 bases between. The CDR3 loop spans 15 amino acids. CDR3 sequence reads: CASSILREVNSPLHF. In nucleotides, the CDR3 is TGTGCCAGTAGTATTCTCAGGGAAGTAAACTCACCCCTCCACTTT.

CDR3 amino acids: CASSAPLVAGETQYF. The CDR3 nucleotides read TGTGCCAGCAGTGCCCCTCTAGTTGCAGGGGAGACCCAGTACTTC. The chain has TRBV28 and TRBJ2-5, with TRBD1 as a possible D gene (5 bases). The germline V gene has CDR1 MDHEN and CDR2 SYDVKM. Trimming took 5 bases from V and 5 from J, leaving 18 bases between them. CDR3 length: 15 residues.

This chain links TRBV3-1 (or the pseudogene TRBV3-2) with TRBJ2-7; TRBD2 matches 8 bases. Per germline, CDR1 LGHDT and CDR2 YNNKEL (reference sequence). CDR3 size: 17 residues. The junction had 12 bases not matched to a gene; V was cut back by 0 bases and J by 5 bases. DNA for the CDR3: TGTGCCAGCAGCCAAGACCAACCAGCGGGAGCATTCCACGAGCAGTACTTC. This translates into CASSQDQPAGAFHEQYF.

Only a few counts were recorded for this clone. The gene calls are TRBV7-9 and TRBJ2-7, with D uncertain. The CDR3 has 14 amino acids. The germline V gene encodes CDR1 SEHNR and CDR2 FQNEAQ (reference sequence). V was pared by 4 bases and J by 3 bases, with 13 bases between. The CDR3, as DNA: TGTGCCAGCAGCTCCCCCGGGTCGAACTACGAGCAGTACTTC. Translation: CASSSPGSNYEQYF.

The chain is built from TRBV28 and TRBJ2-7, with a possible D match to TRBD1 (5 bases). V lost 6 bases and J lost 3, with 18 bases in between. The CDR3 spans 15 residues. Germline V lookup: CDR1 MDHEN, CDR2 SYDVKM. CDR3 in DNA: TGTGCCAGCAGCCGACCCCATGACAGATACTACGAGCAGTACTTC. Its protein product is CASSRPHDRYYEQYF.

The chain has TRBV5-1 and TRBJ1-2; 7 bases agree with TRBD1. CDR3 length: 16 amino acids. Germline-derived CDR1 and CDR2 are SGHRS and YFSETQ. The V segment lost 5 bases and the J segment 4 bases; nucleotides outside the gene matches: 14. This CDR3 reads CASRHSGTASVYGYTF. CDR3 nucleotides: TGCGCCAGCAGGCATTCTGGGACAGCGAGTGTCTATGGCTACACCTTC. The whole variable domain, filled in from reference TRBV5-1 and TRBJ1-2, reads KAGVTQTPRYLIKTRGQQVTLSCSPISGHRSVSWYQQTPGQGLQFLFEYFSETQRNKGNFPGRFSGRQFSNSRSEMNVSTLELGDSALYLCASRHSGTASVYGYTFGSGTRLTVV.

V and J are TRBV7-2 and TRBJ2-7, with D possibly being TRBD2 (7 bases). Germline CDR1 is SGHTA and CDR2 is FQGNSA. The germline V and J ends were trimmed by 1 base and 5 bases, with 21 bases remaining between them. The CDR3 consists of 17 residues. Here the CDR3 DNA reads TGTGCCAGCAGCTTAGGGGGCGGGGGCGGTTTTTTGAACGAGCAGTACTTC. It specifies CASSLGGGGGFLNEQYF.